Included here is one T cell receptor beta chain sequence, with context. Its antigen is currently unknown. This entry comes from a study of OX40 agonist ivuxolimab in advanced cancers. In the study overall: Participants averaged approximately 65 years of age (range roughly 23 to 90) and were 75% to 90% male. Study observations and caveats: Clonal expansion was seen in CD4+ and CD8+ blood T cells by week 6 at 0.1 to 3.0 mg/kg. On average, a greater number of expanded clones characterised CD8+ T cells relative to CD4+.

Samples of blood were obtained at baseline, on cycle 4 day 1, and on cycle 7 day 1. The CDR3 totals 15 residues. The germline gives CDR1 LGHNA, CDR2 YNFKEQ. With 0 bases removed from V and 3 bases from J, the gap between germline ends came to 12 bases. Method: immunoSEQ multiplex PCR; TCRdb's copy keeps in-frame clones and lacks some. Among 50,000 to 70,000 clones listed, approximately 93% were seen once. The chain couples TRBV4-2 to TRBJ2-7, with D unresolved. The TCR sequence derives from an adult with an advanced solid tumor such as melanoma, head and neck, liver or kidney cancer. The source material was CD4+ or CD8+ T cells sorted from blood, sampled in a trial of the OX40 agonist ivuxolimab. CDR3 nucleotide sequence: TGTGCCAGCAGCCAAGAAAAGAAAGGATTCTACGAGCAGTACTTC. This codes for CASSQEKKGFYEQYF.